This TCR beta chain was sequenced during a study of early T cells in non-severe SARS-CoV-2 infection. Whole-study findings and limits: Matching with VDJdb favored anti-spike CD8 responses (missing private and CD4 specificities).

From the 5' RACE reads, TCRdb called clonotypes with MiXCR, one entry per CDR3 protein. Of tens of thousands of distinct CDR3 sequences in the sample, approximately 9.1% were seen once. With regard to this clonotype: Its antigen is not identified.

Germline CDR1 and CDR2: MNHNY and SVGAGI (reference sequence). This CDR3 spans 12 amino acids. J gave up 6 bases and V 8 bases, and 5 bases lay outside the gene matches. The sequencing here drew on whole blood, taken at baseline. The chain is built from TRBV6-6 and TRBJ2-7; 9 bases fit TRBD1. This sequence was found in an adult who was a healthcare worker with PCR-confirmed SARS-CoV-2 infection or an uninfected control (not recorded which). The CDR3 nucleotides are TGTGCCAGCCGGGACAGGGACCGCGAGCAGTACTTC. This translates into CASRDRDREQYF.